These T cell receptor beta chains were read from a single sample in a study of T cells in Graves' hyperthyroidism and ophthalmopathy. MiXCR, run by TCRdb on the multiplex PCR reads, gives a single entry per CDR3 protein. Seen here are around 540,000 distinct CDR3 sequences, roughly a sixth observed once, and the top ten hold around 28%. Sequencing used blood. The receptors derive from a woman under 40 with Graves' ophthalmopathy. Each CDR3 is given with its conserved first and last residue. The order of the fields is J gene, V gene, D gene, clone size, CDR3 protein, CDR3 DNA. A D gene is named only where the DNA matches it firmly. The listing skips clone size in some rows; elsewhere it reads once, few, many or a size class.

J: TRBJ1-1
V: TRBV6-5
D: NA
size: many
CDR3: CASSYSNGEAFF
DNA: TGTGCCAGCAGTTACTCGAACGGAGAAGCTTTCTTT

J: TRBJ2-7
V: TRBV9
D: NA
size: few
CDR3: CASSARAPLVKQYF
DNA: TGTGCCAGCAGCGCCCGGGCCCCTCTTGTTAAGCAGTACTTC

J: TRBJ2-1
V: TRBV12-3/TRBV12-4
D: NA
size: many
CDR3: CASRPLGSSYNEQFF
DNA: TGTGCCAGCAGGCCCCTTGGCAGCTCCTACAATGAGCAGTTCTTC

J: TRBJ2-5
V: TRBV6-1
D: NA
size: NA
CDR3: CASSKGQYMETQYF
DNA: TGTGCCAGCAGTAAAGGACAGTATATGGAGACCCAGTACTTC

J: TRBJ2-2
V: TRBV9
D: TRBD2
size: NA
CDR3: CASSVALAEYTGELFF
DNA: TGTGCCAGCAGCGTCGCCCTAGCGGAATACACCGGGGAGCTGTTTTTT

J: TRBJ2-1
V: TRBV11-1
D: NA
size: many
CDR3: CASSLGQGGYNEQFF
DNA: TGTGCCAGCAGCTTAGGTCAGGGGGGCTACAATGAGCAGTTCTTC

J: TRBJ2-5
V: TRBV7-2
D: NA
size: NA
CDR3: CASSLGSSTETQYF
DNA: TGTGCCAGCAGCTTAGGGAGTTCGACAGAGACCCAGTACTTC

J: TRBJ2-3
V: TRBV2
D: TRBD1
size: many
CDR3: CASSEGTGTDTQYF
DNA: TGTGCCAGCAGTGAAGGGACAGGGACAGATACGCAGTATTTT

J: TRBJ1-6
V: TRBV18
D: NA
size: NA
CDR3: CASSPVMGPLHF
DNA: TGTGCCAGCTCACCGGTGATGGGGCCCCTCCACTTT

J: TRBJ2-1
V: TRBV19
D: TRBD2
size: NA
CDR3: CASSRSETSWGDEQFF
DNA: TGTGCCAGTAGTAGGTCAGAGACTAGCTGGGGCGATGAGCAGTTCTTC

J: TRBJ2-2
V: TRBV6-1
D: NA
size: few
CDR3: CASSPQGLRENTGELFF
DNA: TGTGCCAGCAGTCCCCAGGGGTTGCGGGAAAACACCGGGGAGCTGTTTTTT

J: TRBJ2-2
V: TRBV6-9
D: NA
size: NA
CDR3: CASSLGQGHGELFF
DNA: TGTGCCAGCAGCTTAGGGCAGGGACACGGGGAGCTGTTTTTT

J: TRBJ1-1
V: TRBV18
D: NA
size: many
CDR3: CASSDQPGIKNTEAFF
DNA: TGTGCCAGCTCGGACCAGCCCGGCATCAAGAACACTGAAGCTTTCTTT

J: TRBJ1-3
V: TRBV20-1
D: NA
size: once
CDR3: CSARDSQEPGNTIYF
DNA: TGCAGTGCTAGAGATTCTCAGGAACCTGGAAACACCATATATTTT

J: TRBJ2-4
V: TRBV11-2
D: NA
size: NA
CDR3: CASSLDQRDLAKNIQYF
DNA: TGTGCCAGCAGCTTAGACCAGCGAGACCTAGCCAAAAACATTCAGTACTTC

J: TRBJ1-1
V: TRBV20-1
D: TRBD1
size: many
CDR3: CSARGGQGERAEAFF
DNA: TGCAGTGCTAGAGGGGGACAGGGAGAGAGGGCTGAAGCTTTCTTT

J: TRBJ2-7
V: TRBV20-1
D: TRBD1
size: NA
CDR3: CSATLGQLSVEQYF
DNA: TGCAGTGCAACCTTGGGACAGCTTTCAGTGGAGCAGTACTTC

J: TRBJ2-7
V: TRBV5-1
D: TRBD2
size: many
CDR3: CASSLERGGYEQYF
DNA: TGCGCCAGCAGCTTGGAGAGGGGAGGGTACGAGCAGTACTTC

J: TRBJ2-7
V: TRBV6-2/TRBV6-3
D: NA
size: few
CDR3: CASRHDGSRDEQYF
DNA: TGTGCCAGCAGACACGACGGTTCTCGCGACGAGCAGTACTTC

J: TRBJ2-3
V: TRBV9
D: TRBD2
size: NA
CDR3: CASSVGSSGNTDTQYF
DNA: TGTGCCAGCAGCGTAGGAAGTAGCGGGAACACAGATACGCAGTATTTT

J: TRBJ1-1
V: TRBV11-3
D: NA
size: many
CDR3: CASGWGGDTEAFF
DNA: TGTGCCAGCGGATGGGGGGGGGATACTGAAGCTTTCTTT

J: TRBJ2-6
V: TRBV7-6
D: TRBD2
size: few
CDR3: CASSSGLAANSGANVLTF
DNA: TGTGCCAGCAGCTCTGGACTAGCGGCGAACTCTGGGGCCAACGTCCTGACTTTC

J: TRBJ2-7
V: TRBV4-1
D: NA
size: NA
CDR3: CASSRQDGSYEQYF
DNA: TGCGCCAGCAGCCGTCAGGACGGCTCCTACGAGCAGTACTTC

J: TRBJ2-5
V: TRBV4-3
D: NA
size: once
CDR3: CASSQEAHPRAQETQYF
DNA: TGCGCCAGCAGCCAAGAGGCACACCCCCGCGCCCAAGAGACCCAGTACTTC

J: TRBJ1-2
V: TRBV28
D: NA
size: NA
CDR3: CASRGAGNYGYTF
DNA: TGTGCCAGCCGGGGGGCAGGGAACTATGGCTACACCTTC

J: TRBJ2-7
V: TRBV11-1
D: TRBD1
size: NA
CDR3: CASSFLQGAYEQYF
DNA: TGTGCCAGCAGCTTTCTTCAGGGGGCCTACGAGCAGTACTTC

J: TRBJ1-3
V: TRBV29-1
D: TRBD1
size: NA
CDR3: CSAGQGLGNTIYF
DNA: TGCAGCGCGGGACAGGGACTTGGAAACACCATATATTTT

J: TRBJ2-7
V: TRBV28
D: TRBD2
size: many
CDR3: CASSPGTSGSGDEQYF
DNA: TGTGCCAGCAGTCCAGGGACTAGCGGGAGTGGGGACGAGCAGTACTTC

J: TRBJ1-1
V: TRBV2
D: NA
size: many
CDR3: CASSKGEAFF
DNA: TGTGCCAGCAGTAAGGGTGAAGCTTTCTTT

J: TRBJ1-6
V: TRBV7-3
D: NA
size: NA
CDR3: CASSLGDRSSYNSPLHF
DNA: TGTGCCAGCAGCTTAGGGGATAGGAGCTCCTATAATTCACCCCTCCACTTT

J: TRBJ2-3
V: TRBV7-9
D: TRBD2
size: many
CDR3: CASKVAGVTDTQYF
DNA: TGTGCCAGCAAAGTAGCGGGCGTCACAGATACGCAGTATTTT

J: TRBJ2-1
V: TRBV28
D: TRBD2
size: many
CDR3: CASSSRKPGRNEQFF
DNA: TGTGCCAGCAGTTCCCGAAAGCCCGGGAGGAATGAGCAGTTCTTC

J: TRBJ2-3
V: TRBV30
D: NA
size: many
CDR3: CAWSVSSSTDTQYF
DNA: TGTGCCTGGAGTGTCTCTTCTAGCACAGATACGCAGTATTTT

J: TRBJ2-3
V: TRBV5-1
D: TRBD2
size: few
CDR3: CASSSTSGPRTGGTDTQYF
DNA: TGCGCCAGCAGCTCGACTAGCGGGCCTAGAACGGGGGGCACAGATACGCAGTATTTT

J: TRBJ2-7
V: TRBV3-1
D: TRBD1
size: NA
CDR3: CASSPIGGTYEQYF
DNA: TGTGCCAGCAGCCCAATAGGGGGCACCTACGAGCAGTACTTC

J: TRBJ2-7
V: TRBV11-2
D: TRBD1
size: many
CDR3: CASSFRDRVGYYEQYF
DNA: TGTGCCAGCAGCTTCCGGGACAGGGTCGGTTACTACGAGCAGTACTTC

J: TRBJ1-5
V: TRBV28
D: NA
size: many
CDR3: CASRLRDQPQHF
DNA: TGTGCCAGCAGACTGCGCGATCAGCCCCAGCATTTT

J: TRBJ2-7
V: TRBV5-1
D: TRBD2
size: many
CDR3: CASSPRTSTYEQYF
DNA: TGCGCCAGCAGCCCAAGGACTAGCACCTACGAGCAGTACTTC

J: TRBJ2-4
V: TRBV11-2
D: NA
size: few
CDR3: CASSLMGGENIQYF
DNA: TGTGCCAGCAGCTTAATGGGGGGAGAAAACATTCAGTACTTC

J: TRBJ2-7
V: TRBV4-1
D: TRBD2
size: NA
CDR3: CASSQGITSGRGNEQYF
DNA: TGCGCCAGCAGCCAGGGGATTACTAGCGGGAGAGGGAACGAGCAGTACTTC

J: TRBJ1-1
V: TRBV18
D: NA
size: many
CDR3: CASSPPRQAAGRTEAFF
DNA: TGTGCCAGCTCACCCCCTAGACAGGCGGCGGGGCGGACTGAAGCTTTCTTT

J: TRBJ2-5
V: TRBV2
D: NA
size: few
CDR3: CASSYSGQGKTQYF
DNA: TGTGCCAGCAGTTACTCGGGGCAGGGAAAGACCCAGTACTTC

J: TRBJ2-3
V: TRBV6-2/TRBV6-3
D: NA
size: many
CDR3: CASRGRGPTDTQYF
DNA: TGTGCCAGTAGGGGACGCGGACCCACAGATACGCAGTATTTT

J: TRBJ1-2
V: TRBV5-1
D: TRBD1
size: NA
CDR3: CASSAWPGGDYGYTF
DNA: TGCGCCAGCAGCGCGTGGCCAGGGGGCGACTATGGCTACACCTTC

J: TRBJ2-1
V: TRBV6-5
D: NA
size: many
CDR3: CASSPLPDYKDEQFF
DNA: TGTGCCAGCAGCCCTTTGCCCGACTATAAAGATGAGCAGTTCTTC

J: TRBJ2-7
V: TRBV29-1
D: NA
size: many
CDR3: CSVEQGRSYEQYF
DNA: TGCAGCGTTGAGCAGGGGCGCTCCTACGAGCAGTACTTC

J: TRBJ2-5
V: TRBV7-2
D: NA
size: few
CDR3: CASSLDPRGDRETQYF
DNA: TGTGCCAGCAGCTTAGACCCTAGAGGCGATCGAGAGACCCAGTACTTC